These 32 T cell receptor beta chains were all obtained from the same sample, sequenced in a study of T cells in Graves' hyperthyroidism and ophthalmopathy. What was amplified from RNA transcripts were TCR beta CDR3 regions. The HTBI primer set served for first-round RT-PCR of the TCR CDR3. TCRdb re-analysed the multiplex PCR reads in MiXCR, keeping a single row per CDR3 protein. The data contain about 480,000 distinct CDR3 sequences, 13% to 15% of them singletons. Material for sequencing was blood. These receptors originate from a woman aged 18-30 years with Graves' hyperthyroidism.

This clonotype has only a few counts. The chain has TRBV29-1 and TRBJ1-4; TRBD1 might be the D (5 bases). CDR1 and CDR2 from the germline V gene are SQVTM and ANQGSEA. The CDR3 runs 16 residues. The V end lost 0 bases, the J end lost 8 bases, and 19 bases lay between the germline ends. CDR3 sequence: CSVEDPDRMGREKLFF. CDR3 bases: TGCAGCGTTGAAGATCCCGACAGAATGGGGAGGGAAAAACTGTTTTTT.

This clonotype has a count of ten or more. V usage is TRBV30 and J usage is TRBJ1-1; no definite D call. Germline V gene sequence: CDR1 GTSNPN, CDR2 SVGIG (reference sequence). The CDR3 runs to 12 residues. V was shortened by 0 bases and J by 3 bases, with 5 bases between the two germline ends. CDR3 DNA: TGTGCCTGGAGTGTAAGTTACACTGAAGCTTTCTTT. It specifies CAWSVSYTEAFF.

This clonotype was detected ten times or more. CDR3 in amino acids: CAISESNGIVNEQFF. CDR3 bases: TGTGCCATCAGTGAGTCGAATGGGATTGTCAATGAGCAGTTCTTC. The V call is TRBV10-3, the J call TRBJ2-1; D is unclear. Trimming took 0 bases from V and 6 from J, leaving 12 bases between them. Germline V gives CDR1 ENHRY, CDR2 SYGVKD. The CDR3 extends over 15 amino acids.

V gene TRBV6-1 combines with J gene TRBJ1-2, with D possibly matching TRBD1 (5 bases). Germline CDR1 and CDR2: MNHNS and SASEGT. V was cut by 10 bases and J by 8 bases, with 14 bases left in between. The CDR3 length is 11 residues. The CDR3 protein is CATTGGGGYTF. Here the CDR3 DNA reads TGTGCCACCACGGGGGGGGGAGGCTACACCTTC.

In this sample, this clonotype turned up many times. The J gene is TRBJ2-1, the V gene TRBV19, with 15 positions matching TRBD2. Per the germline V gene, CDR1 is LNHDA and CDR2 is SQIVND (reference sequence). The CDR3 is 16 residues long. J was trimmed by 9 bases and V by 5 bases; bases with no gene match: 8. CDR3 amino acids: CASSPGLAGGRGEQFF. As DNA, the CDR3 is TGTGCCAGTAGTCCGGGACTAGCGGGAGGCCGGGGTGAGCAGTTCTTC.

Many counts were recorded for this clonotype. The J gene is TRBJ1-3, the V gene TRBV27; tentatively, D is TRBD1 (6 bases). The CDR3 consists of 16 residues. CDR1 and CDR2 from the germline V gene are MNHEY and SMNVEV (reference sequence). V was trimmed by 5 bases and J by 6 bases, leaving 20 bases between them. The CDR3 DNA is TGTGCCAGCAGTCCAGCTCCGGGACACATGGAAAACACCATATATTTT. It specifies CASSPAPGHMENTIYF.

This clonotype showed up just once. V gene TRBV11-3 combines with J gene TRBJ2-3; 12 bases are a match to TRBD2. CDR1 is SGHNT, CDR2 YENEEA, per germline. The CDR3 extends over 14 amino acids. J lost 5 bases, V lost 6 bases, and 3 bases had no gene match. The CDR3 loop reads CASRLAGGLDTQYF. CDR3 DNA sequence: TGTGCCAGCAGACTAGCGGGAGGACTAGATACGCAGTATTTT. Together with reference TRBV11-3 and TRBJ2-3, the CDR3 gives the full variable domain: EAGVVQSPRYKIIEKKQPVAFWCNPISGHNTLYWYLQNLGQGPELLIRYENEEAVDDSQLPKDRFSAERLKGVDSTLKIQPAELGDSAVYLCASRLAGGLDTQYFGPGTRLTVL.

This clonotype was found many times. The chain joins TRBV10-3 to TRBJ2-7, with a weak D call TRBD1 (6 bases). Deletions cut 3 bases from V and 2 bases from J, with 11 bases between. CDR1 and CDR2 from the germline V gene are ENHRY and SYGVKD. The CDR3 totals 14 residues. The CDR3: CAISESTGTYEQYF. The CDR3 nucleotides read TGTGCCATCAGTGAATCAACAGGGACCTACGAGCAGTACTTC.

This clonotype has a handful of counts. V and J are TRBV7-2 and TRBJ2-1; possibly TRBD1 or TRBD2 for D (5 bases each). This CDR3 is 14 amino acids long. The germline CDR1 and CDR2 sequences are SGHTA and FQGNSA. The ends were cut back, 2 bases at V and 10 bases at J, with 15 bases in the middle. In DNA, the CDR3 is TGTGCCAGCAGCTTATTCCGGGACCGACGAGAGCAGTTCTTC. It translates to CASSLFRDRREQFF.

The rearrangement uses TRBV5-5 and TRBJ2-3; D is possibly TRBD1 or TRBD2 (5 bases each). V was clipped by 8 bases and J by 6 bases, with 22 bases between them. CDR3 length: 15 residues. CDR1 and CDR2 from the germline V gene are SGHKS and YYEKEE (reference sequence). CDR3 loop: CASSIVRQGVDTQYF. The CDR3 bases are TGTGCCAGTAGTATAGTGCGGCAGGGAGTGGATACGCAGTATTTT.

J is TRBJ2-1 and V is TRBV7-9, with 11 bases aligning to TRBD2. CDR1 is SEHNR and CDR2 is FQNEAQ in the germline V gene (reference sequence). The CDR3 is made up of 16 amino acids. V lost 5 bases and J lost 4; bases outside the gene matches: 7. CDR3 residues: CASSATSGTAYNEQFF. The CDR3 DNA reads TGTGCCAGCAGCGCGACTAGCGGGACCGCTTACAATGAGCAGTTCTTC.

The gene calls are TRBV11-3 and TRBJ2-5, with 7 bases fitting TRBD1. Trimming at V came to 4 bases and at J to 4 bases, leaving 9 bases not matched to a gene. The CDR3 is 15 residues long. Germline CDR1 reads SGHNT; CDR2 reads YENEEA. The CDR3 is CASSYSGTARETQYF. The CDR3 DNA follows: TGTGCCAGCAGCTACTCCGGGACAGCTCGAGAGACCCAGTACTTC.

This clonotype has a count of ten or more. The chain is built from TRBV20-1 and TRBJ2-1; TRBD2 matches 9 bases. There are 16 residues in the CDR3. Trimming cost V 6 bases and J 9 bases; bases outside gene matches: 18. The germline V gene has CDR1 DFQATT and CDR2 SNEGSKA (reference sequence). The CDR3 nucleotides read TGCAGTGCACCCTGGGCGGGAGGGCCCAAATCGGCTGAGCAGTTCTTC. Amino acids: CSAPWAGGPKSAEQFF.

This clonotype showed up many times. The V call is TRBV20-1, the J call TRBJ2-3, with D possibly matching TRBD1 (6 bases). Deletions cut 6 bases from V and 2 bases from J, with 18 bases between. This CDR3 is built from 15 residues. The germline V gene has CDR1 DFQATT and CDR2 SNEGSKA (reference sequence). The CDR3: CSAEGGGDTTDTQYF. CDR3 nucleotides: TGCAGTGCGGAAGGCGGTGGGGACACCACAGATACGCAGTATTTT.

This rearrangement joins TRBV7-3 to TRBJ2-5; D is undetermined. With 5 bases removed from V and 2 bases from J, the gap between germline ends came to 15 bases. Per the germline V gene, CDR1 is SGHTA and CDR2 is FQGTGA. This CDR3 contains 15 residues. CDR3: CASSSGRFRQETQYF. CDR3 DNA sequence: TGTGCCAGCAGCAGTGGGCGATTTAGGCAAGAGACCCAGTACTTC.

This clonotype was counted at least ten times. The gene calls are TRBV12-3 or TRBV12-4 and TRBJ1-2; weak D call: TRBD1 (6 bases). V was clipped by 6 bases and J by 6 bases, with 20 bases between them. The CDR3 covers 15 residues. The CDR3: CASRTIGGRGNGYTF. CDR3 DNA: TGTGCCAGCAGGACGATTGGGGGGCGCGGCAATGGCTACACCTTC.

Many counts were recorded for this clonotype. This chain uses TRBV30 with TRBJ2-7; the D is unclear. V lost 4 bases and J 3 bases, leaving 10 bases between the germline ends. The CDR3 sequence is 12 residues long. Germline CDR1 GTSNPN, CDR2 SVGIG (reference sequence). CDR3 DNA sequence: TGTGCCTGGACGGCAGGTTACTACGAGCAGTACTTC. It encodes CAWTAGYYEQYF.

This clonotype was counted between two and nine times. This chain uses TRBV4-1 with TRBJ2-1; 8 bases align to TRBD2. J gave up 12 bases and V 1 base, and 14 bases lay outside the gene matches. The CDR3 covers 16 residues. CDR1 is MGHRA and CDR2 is YSYEKL in the germline V gene. The CDR3 coding sequence is TGCGCCAGCAGCCAAGGGGCAGCGGGAGACCCGGTTGGGCAGTTCTTC. Its translation: CASSQGAAGDPVGQFF.

The chain links TRBV20-1 to TRBJ1-5; D not resolved. Germline V gene lookup returns CDR1 DFQATT and CDR2 SNEGSKA (reference sequence). Trimming cost V 0 bases and J 3 bases, with 9 bases left between them. This CDR3 contains 14 residues. Here the CDR3 reads CSARDTGDNQPQHF. The CDR3 bases are TGCAGTGCTAGAGATACTGGGGACAATCAGCCCCAGCATTTT.

This clonotype was detected only a few times. CDR3 in amino acids: CSAREPAGALRSYNEQFF. As DNA, the CDR3 is TGCAGTGCTAGAGAACCAGCGGGCGCGTTACGATCCTACAATGAGCAGTTCTTC. V and J are TRBV20-1 and TRBJ2-1; D perhaps matches TRBD2 (6 bases). From germline, CDR1 is DFQATT and CDR2 SNEGSKA (reference sequence). The CDR3 totals 18 residues. V lost 0 bases and J 1 base, leaving 19 bases between the germline ends.

There are many counts of this clonotype. The J gene is TRBJ2-1, the V gene TRBV5-1; 7 bases fit TRBD1. V gave up 2 bases and J gave up 5 bases; unmatched junction bases: 4. The CDR3 runs 14 residues. Per germline, CDR1 SGHRS and CDR2 YFSETQ. The CDR3 sequence is CASSFTGVHNEQFF. As DNA, the CDR3 is TGCGCCAGCAGCTTTACAGGGGTCCACAATGAGCAGTTCTTC.

This clonotype has a count of ten or more. At one boundary the junction diverges from the germline segment, which might be a read error. The chain has TRBV7-7 and TRBJ2-6, with 9 bases matching TRBD1. The CDR3 is 18 amino acids. Germline V gene sequence: CDR1 SSHAT, CDR2 FNYEAQ (reference sequence). DNA for the CDR3: TGTGCTAGCAGTTTACACATACAGGGGGCAGGTGGGGCCAACGTCCTGACTTTC. Translation: CASSLHIQGAGGANVLTF. The entire variable domain, with the rest obtained from reference TRBV7-7 and TRBJ2-6, is as follows: GAGVSQSPRYKVTKRGQDVTLRCDPISSHATLYWYQQALGQGPEFLTYFNYEAQPDKSGLPSDRFSAERPEGSISTLTIQRTEQRDSAMYRCASSLHIQGAGGANVLTFGAGSRLTVL.

This clonotype showed up just a few times. At one end, the junction sequence differs from germline, possibly due to a read error. The chain couples TRBV12-3 or TRBV12-4 to TRBJ1-1; 7 bases map to TRBD1. This CDR3 is built from 14 residues. The CDR3 nucleotides are TGTGCCTGCAGTTTGGTAGGCGGGACAGTTGAAGCTTTCTTT. It translates to CACSLVGGTVEAFF.

This clonotype came up a few times. The chain uses TRBV6-2 or TRBV6-3 and TRBJ1-5; TRBD1 matches 7 bases. CDR1 is MNHEY and CDR2 is SVGEGT in the germline V gene. The CDR3 is 15 residues long. After removal of 4 bases from V and 6 bases from J, the junction contained 9 bases not matched to a gene. CDR3 in amino acids: CASSSRTGVGQPQHF. CDR3 bases: TGTGCCAGCAGTTCGCGAACAGGGGTAGGTCAGCCCCAGCATTTT.

The rearrangement joins TRBV19 to TRBJ1-1; 7 nucleotides match TRBD1. J gave up 10 bases and V 8 bases, and 16 bases lay outside the gene matches. The CDR3 length is 14 residues. CDR1 is LNHDA and CDR2 is SQIVND in the germline V gene (reference sequence). CDR3 amino acids: CASRNEGAPGGAFF. Here the CDR3 DNA reads TGTGCCAGTCGGAACGAGGGGGCGCCTGGGGGAGCTTTCTTT.

This clonotype was counted only a few times. V usage is TRBV6-2 or TRBV6-3 and J usage is TRBJ1-1; 7 bases map to TRBD1. The V segment lost 10 bases and the J segment 4 bases; nucleotides outside the gene matches: 9. The CDR3 consists of 13 residues. Per germline, CDR1 MNHEY and CDR2 SVGEGT. CDR3 in DNA: TGTGCCACGGTTAGAGGGACAGTCACTGAAGCTTTCTTT. As protein: CATVRGTVTEAFF.

This clonotype showed up many times. This chain joins TRBV7-9 and TRBJ2-7, with 7 nucleotides matching TRBD1. V shed 5 bases, J shed 2 bases, and the junction held 9 bases outside the gene matches. This CDR3 is 15 amino acids long. Germline CDR1 reads SEHNR; CDR2 reads FQNEAQ (reference sequence). This CDR3 reads CASSRDSERPYEQYV. CDR3 sequence (DNA): TGTGCCAGCAGCCGGGACAGCGAAAGACCCTACGAGCAGTACGTC.

This clonotype occurred a few times. The chain recombines TRBV3-1 with TRBJ1-2; D unresolved. The germline CDR1 and CDR2 sequences are LGHDT and YNNKEL (reference sequence). The CDR3 has 14 residues. Trimming pared 0 bases from V and 4 bases from J, leaving 9 bases between. The CDR3 region has the DNA TGTGCCAGCAGCCAAGATACCGCCGGCTATGGCTACACCTTC. Translating gives CASSQDTAGYGYTF.

This clonotype was counted many times. The chain carries TRBV29-1 and TRBJ2-3; 7 bases align to TRBD2. This CDR3 has 14 amino acids. V lost 3 bases and J lost 4; bases outside the gene matches: 7. Germline loops: CDR1 SQVTM, CDR2 ANQGSEA. This CDR3 is CSVEAGTTADTQYF. The CDR3 DNA follows: TGCAGCGTTGAGGCCGGGACTACGGCAGATACGCAGTATTTT.

This clonotype was recorded at least ten times. V usage is TRBV12-3 or TRBV12-4 and J usage is TRBJ1-1, with D possibly TRBD1 on 5 matching bases. The V gene lost 5 bases and the J gene lost 3 bases, with 7 bases spanning the gap. The CDR3 runs to 12 residues. CDR3 sequence (DNA): TGTGCCAGCAGTGGGGGGGACACTGAAGCTTTCTTT. It is translated as CASSGGDTEAFF.

V usage is TRBV12-3 or TRBV12-4 and J usage is TRBJ2-3, with 11 positions matching TRBD2. CDR3 size: 15 residues. The V segment lost 5 bases and the J segment 6 bases; nucleotides outside the gene matches: 7. This chain's CDR3 is CASSLSGRERDTQYF. CDR3 DNA: TGTGCCAGCAGTCTTAGCGGGAGGGAGAGGGATACGCAGTATTTT.

This clonotype was seen a handful of times. The chain combines TRBV24-1 with TRBJ2-1; 8 bases map to TRBD2. After removal of 5 bases from V and 4 bases from J, the junction contained 15 bases not matched to a gene. CDR3 length: 18 amino acids. Germline lookup yields CDR1 KGHDR and CDR2 SFDVKD. CDR3 residues: CATSASWGQLAAYNEQFF. CDR3 bases: TGTGCCACCAGTGCTTCCTGGGGGCAACTAGCGGCTTACAATGAGCAGTTCTTC.